The clone carrying this T cell receptor beta chain was counted once. Its target is not known. The length of the CDR3 is 18 residues. After removal of 4 bases from V and 4 bases from J, the junction contained 12 bases not matched to a gene. Germline loops: CDR1 SGHDT, CDR2 YYEEEE. This sample is drawn from a study of cytomegalovirus exposure and HLA in healthy donors. PCR primers comprised 60 Vbeta and 13 Jbeta primers. Clones were sequenced by immunoSEQ multiplex PCR, and TCRdb holds only the in-frame ones, with some missing. The sample consists of approximately 80,000 clones, 70% to 75% of them appearing once. Findings of the study overall: 87-base-pair reads could not separate some V segments, including TRBV6-2 and TRBV6-3. The study had only CMV serostatus as immune exposure information. A likely sequencing artifact accounted for one observed cluster of highly shared sequence variants.

The chain combines TRBV5-6 with TRBJ1-4; 11 nucleotides match TRBD1. The clonotype originates from a man between 60 and 75 years old in good health and CMV-seronegative. Sequencing input: PBMCs. CDR3 region: CASSVWGQGEASNEKLFF. Here the CDR3 DNA reads TGTGCCAGCAGCGTGTGGGGACAGGGGGAGGCTAGTAATGAAAAACTGTTTTTT.